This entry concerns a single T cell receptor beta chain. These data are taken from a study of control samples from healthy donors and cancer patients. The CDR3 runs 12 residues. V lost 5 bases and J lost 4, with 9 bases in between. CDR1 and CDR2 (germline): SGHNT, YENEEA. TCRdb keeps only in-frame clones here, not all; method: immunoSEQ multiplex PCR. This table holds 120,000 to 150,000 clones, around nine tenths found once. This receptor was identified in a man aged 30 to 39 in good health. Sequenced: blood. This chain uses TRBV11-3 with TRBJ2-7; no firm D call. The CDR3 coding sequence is TGTGCCAGCAGCCGTATTTCATACGAGCAGTACTTC. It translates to CASSRISYEQYF. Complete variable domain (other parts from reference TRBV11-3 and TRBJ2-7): EAGVVQSPRYKIIEKKQPVAFWCNPISGHNTLYWYLQNLGQGPELLIRYENEEAVDDSQLPKDRFSAERLKGVDSTLKIQPAELGDSAVYLCASSRISYEQYFGPGTRLTVT.